The clone carrying this T cell receptor beta chain was seen at least ten times. What it binds is unknown. TCR beta CDR3 amplification used RNA transcripts. Following a first-round RT-PCR that used HTBI primers, a second-round multiplex PCR was carried out. TCRdb reprocessed the multiplex PCR reads with MiXCR, giving one entry per CDR3 protein. The repertoire holds about 700,000 distinct CDR3 sequences, with 40% as singletons. The data are from a study of Graves' ophthalmopathy and Graves' hyperthyroidism. CDR3 length: 14 amino acids. V lost 2 bases and J 1 base, leaving 8 bases between the germline ends. Germline V CDR1 and CDR2: SGHTA, FQGNSA. If patients had other autoimmune diseases, uncontrolled infections, pregnancy or lactation, they were excluded. Whole-study findings and limits: Detected in blood as well were most expanded thyroid clonotypes with frequency above 0.001.

The clonotype comes from an adult man with Graves' ophthalmopathy. This chain uses TRBV7-2 with TRBJ1-1; D ambiguous. Sequencing was performed on peripheral blood. DNA for the CDR3: TGTGCCAGCAGCTTAATGGCCGGGAACACTGAAGCTTTCTTT. This codes for CASSLMAGNTEAFF.